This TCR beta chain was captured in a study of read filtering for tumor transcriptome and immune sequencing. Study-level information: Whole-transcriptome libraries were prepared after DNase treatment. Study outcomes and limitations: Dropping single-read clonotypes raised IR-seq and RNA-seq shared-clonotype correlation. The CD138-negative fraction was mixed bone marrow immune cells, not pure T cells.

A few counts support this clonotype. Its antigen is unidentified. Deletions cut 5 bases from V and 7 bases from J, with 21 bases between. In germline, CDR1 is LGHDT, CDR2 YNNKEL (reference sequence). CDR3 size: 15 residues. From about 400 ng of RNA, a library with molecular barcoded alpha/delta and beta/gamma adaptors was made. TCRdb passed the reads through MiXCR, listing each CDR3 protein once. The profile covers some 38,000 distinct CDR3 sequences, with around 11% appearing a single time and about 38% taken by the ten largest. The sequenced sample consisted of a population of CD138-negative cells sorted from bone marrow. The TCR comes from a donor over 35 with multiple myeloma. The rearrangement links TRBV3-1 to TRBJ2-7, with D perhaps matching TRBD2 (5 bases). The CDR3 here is CASSSDGKVIREQYF. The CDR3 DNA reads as TGTGCCAGCAGCTCAGACGGGAAGGTGATCCGGGAGCAGTACTTC.